This T cell receptor beta chain came from a study of early T cells in non-severe SARS-CoV-2 infection. Study at large: Whole-blood bulk RNA, unsorted, was sequenced, and chains were unpaired. Broader study findings: VDJdb-based annotation leaned toward anti-spike CD8 responses and missed private and CD4 specificities.

Researchers attached unique molecular identifiers to individual cDNA molecules. TCRdb redid the calling of the 5' RACE reads with MiXCR, one entry per CDR3 protein. This sample yields approximately 46,000 distinct CDR3 sequences, of which 20% to 25% are seen a single time; 3.5% to 5% belongs to the top ten. As regards this clonotype: Its specificity is not known.

There are 15 residues in the CDR3. Germline values: CDR1 MNHEY, CDR2 SVGEGT. V lost 7 bases to trimming and J lost 4 bases; unmatched junction nucleotides: 11. The sequence was obtained from an adult who was a healthcare worker with PCR-confirmed SARS-CoV-2 infection or an uninfected control (not recorded which). The sequencing used whole blood, collected at baseline. This chain uses TRBV6-2 or TRBV6-3 with TRBJ1-1; 8 bases are shared with TRBD1. The CDR3 is CASTQDRVAFTEAFF. The CDR3 DNA follows: TGTGCCAGCACCCAGGACAGGGTAGCCTTCACTGAAGCTTTCTTT.